Presented here are 28 T cell receptor beta chains from one specimen sequenced in a study of T-cell memory formation after mild COVID-19. MiXCR, applied by TCRdb to the 5' RACE reads, yields one record per CDR3 protein. The sample has under 550,000 distinct CDR3 sequences; 18% are singletons. The material sequenced was PBMCs or a T cell subset sorted from them (not recorded which). Receptor source: a man younger than 35 who had mild COVID-19 (a few samples of this study predate the infection). Cell type and time point are not known.

This clonotype was counted between two and nine times. The genes are TRBV12-3 or TRBV12-4 and TRBJ2-7, with D perhaps matching TRBD1 (5 bases). The length of the CDR3 is 14 residues. V lost 7 bases and J 1 base, leaving 14 bases between the germline ends. The CDR3: CASKRGRVSYEQYF. CDR3 nucleotides: TGTGCCAGCAAGCGTGGCAGGGTTTCCTACGAGCAGTACTTC.

Here the CDR3 DNA reads TGTGCCAGCAGTACAACAGATAACTATGGCTACACCTTC. Translated: CASSTTDNYGYTF. The V call is TRBV7-9, the J call TRBJ1-2; D remains ambiguous. Per germline, CDR1 SEHNR and CDR2 FQNEAQ (reference sequence). The V end lost 6 bases, the J end lost 1 base, and 9 bases lay between the germline ends. This CDR3 is built from 13 residues.

Only a few counts were recorded for this clonotype. This chain joins TRBV5-1 and TRBJ1-1; 7 bases match TRBD1. J gave up 1 base and V 5 bases, and 8 bases lay outside the gene matches. CDR1 and CDR2 (germline): SGHRS, YFSETQ. The CDR3 length is 15 residues. Written as DNA, the CDR3 is TGCGCCAGCAGTACGGATGAGGGGGCGAACACTGAAGCTTTCTTT. Residues: CASSTDEGANTEAFF.

J is TRBJ2-3 and V is TRBV28, with TRBD2 identical over 8 bases. V lost 7 bases and J lost 1; bases outside the gene matches: 7. The length of the CDR3 is 15 residues. Germline CDR1 MDHEN, CDR2 SYDVKM. This chain's CDR3 is CASISAGAGTDTQYF. The CDR3 DNA reads TGTGCCAGCATTTCAGCGGGGGCCGGCACAGATACGCAGTATTTT.

The V and J genes are TRBV7-9 and TRBJ2-2; D is perhaps TRBD1 (5 bases). CDR1 SEHNR and CDR2 FQNEAQ come from the germline V gene (reference sequence). The V end lost 5 bases, the J end lost 5 bases, and 15 bases lay between the germline ends. This CDR3 comprises 15 residues. CDR3 loop: CASSPETDLTGELFF. CDR3 sequence (DNA): TGTGCCAGCAGCCCGGAGACAGACTTAACCGGGGAGCTGTTTTTT.

The CDR3 DNA is TGTGCCAGCAGCTTAAATTCCGGGTCTCCCTTCTACGAGCAGTACGTC. Translating gives CASSLNSGSPFYEQYV. The rearrangement joins TRBV7-2 to TRBJ2-7; D unclear. CDR1 and CDR2 from the germline V gene are SGHTA and FQGNSA. The CDR3 totals 16 residues. Trimming cost V 2 bases and J 3 bases, with 17 bases left between them.

J is TRBJ1-6 and V is TRBV7-2; weak D call: TRBD1 (5 bases). V was pared by 5 bases and J by 10 bases, with 12 bases between. The V gene's germline CDR1 is SGHTA and CDR2 FQGNSA. This CDR3 spans 13 amino acids. In DNA, the CDR3 is TGTGCCAGCAGCCCCGGGGGTCAATCACCCCTCCACTTT. It is translated as CASSPGGQSPLHF. The full variable domain, with the rest looked up from reference TRBV7-2 and TRBJ1-6, is GAGVSQSPSNKVTEKGKDVELRCDPISGHTALYWYRQSLGQGLEFLIYFQGNSAPDKSGLPSDRFSAERTGGSVSTLTIQRTQQEDSAVYLCASSPGGQSPLHFGNGTRLTVT.

This clonotype has a handful of counts. The chain links TRBV2 to TRBJ2-3; D tentatively reads TRBD1 or TRBD2 (5 bases each). Between the trimmed V and J ends, which lost 5 bases and 4 bases, there was a span of 19 bases. CDR3 length equals 16 residues. From germline, CDR1 is SNHLY and CDR2 FYNNEI. CDR3 loop: CASSRGPSQRSDTQYF. CDR3 DNA: TGTGCCAGCAGTCGGGGACCCAGTCAGAGGTCAGATACGCAGTATTTT.

This clonotype was seen more than once but under ten times. The chain combines TRBV7-9 with TRBJ2-7; D unresolved. This CDR3 has 14 residues. Germline assignment: CDR1 SEHNR and CDR2 FQNEAQ (reference sequence). This CDR3 reads CAGSLGGVGYEQYV. CDR3 bases: TGTGCCGGCAGCTTAGGTGGCGTTGGGTACGAGCAGTACGTC.

V usage is TRBV28 and J usage is TRBJ1-2; TRBD1 agrees at 8 bases. This CDR3 is built from 14 residues. Germline lookup yields CDR1 MDHEN and CDR2 SYDVKM. The junction had 10 bases not matched to a gene; V was cut back by 5 bases and J by 8 bases. Written as DNA, the CDR3 is TGTGCCAGCAGTGGGGGGGGGACAGGCGTCGGCTACACCTTC. It encodes CASSGGGTGVGYTF.

The CDR3 loop is CASSLVHSGAGDEQYF. The CDR3 DNA is TGCGCCAGCAGCTTGGTCCACTCAGGGGCCGGGGACGAGCAGTACTTC. V usage is TRBV5-1 and J usage is TRBJ2-7, with D possibly being TRBD1 (6 bases). Trimming pared 0 bases from V and 5 bases from J, leaving 18 bases between. This CDR3 contains 16 residues. Germline V lookup: CDR1 SGHRS, CDR2 YFSETQ.

In this sample, this clonotype turned up a few times. The V and J genes are TRBV4-2 and TRBJ1-2, with unresolved D. CDR3 length: 14 amino acids. The V end lost 3 bases, the J end lost 4 bases, and 12 bases lay between the germline ends. In germline, CDR1 is LGHNA, CDR2 YNFKEQ. The CDR3 here is CASSQRPFIYGYTF. CDR3 bases: TGTGCCAGCAGCCAGAGGCCATTTATCTATGGCTACACCTTC.

The chain uses TRBV7-9 and TRBJ1-1; D uncertain. The CDR3 contains 14 residues. Germline V gives CDR1 SEHNR, CDR2 FQNEAQ (reference sequence). The germline V and J ends were trimmed by 6 bases and 4 bases, with 15 bases remaining between them. The CDR3 region has the DNA TGTGCCAGCAGGGGCAACGTCGCGACCACTGAAGCTTTCTTT. This sequence encodes CASRGNVATTEAFF.

This clonotype showed up just a few times. The V and J genes are TRBV7-9 and TRBJ1-3; weak D call: TRBD1 (6 bases). This CDR3 has 15 residues. Trimming removed 5 bases at V and 1 base at J, with 12 bases between. Looked up from germline, CDR1 is SEHNR and CDR2 is FQNEAQ (reference sequence). The CDR3 DNA reads TGTGCCAGCAGCGGTTTTACAGGGTCTGGAAACACCATATATTTT. This gives the protein CASSGFTGSGNTIYF.

There are many counts of this clonotype. The gene calls are TRBV10-3 and TRBJ2-1; no definite D call. Trimming removed 10 bases from V and 4 bases from J, with 17 bases in between. Germline V lookup: CDR1 ENHRY, CDR2 SYGVKD. This CDR3 region has 14 residues. The CDR3 region is CATVYSSIYNEQFF. The CDR3 DNA reads TGTGCCACCGTCTATTCGTCCATTTACAATGAGCAGTTCTTC.

This clonotype was picked up a small number of times. The J gene is TRBJ2-3, the V gene TRBV6-1, with D unclear. This CDR3 spans 13 amino acids. V was cut by 1 base and J by 2 bases, with 4 bases left in between. The germline gives CDR1 MNHNS, CDR2 SASEGT. The CDR3 sequence is CASSEDPTDTQYF. The CDR3 nucleotides read TGTGCCAGCAGTGAAGACCCCACAGATACGCAGTATTTT.

This clonotype was counted between two and nine times. This chain joins TRBV20-1 and TRBJ2-3; TRBD2 might be the D (6 bases). The ends were cut back, 3 bases at V and 2 bases at J, with 15 bases in the middle. This CDR3 has 15 residues. CDR1 and CDR2 (germline): DFQATT, SNEGSKA (reference sequence). CDR3: CSASSGAEHTDTQYF. The CDR3 nucleotides read TGCAGTGCTAGTAGCGGTGCAGAGCACACAGATACGCAGTATTTT.

The table lists this clonotype with a few counts. The chain carries TRBV5-1 and TRBJ1-2; D perhaps matches TRBD1 (5 bases). Germline V gives CDR1 SGHRS, CDR2 YFSETQ. This CDR3 is built from 13 residues. The ends were cut back, 0 bases at V and 4 bases at J, with 7 bases in the middle. CDR3 region: CASSLDGGYGYTF. The DNA of the CDR3 is TGCGCCAGCAGCTTGGATGGGGGCTATGGCTACACCTTC.

This clonotype was counted a few times. This sequence joins TRBV18 and TRBJ1-1; 12 bases match TRBD1. The germline gives CDR1 KGHSH, CDR2 LQKENI. The CDR3 has 16 amino acids. V lost 3 bases, J lost 11 bases, and 13 bases stayed unmatched. The chain's CDR3 is CASSPILAGTGGEAFF. In nucleotides, the CDR3 is TGTGCCAGCTCACCGATATTGGCCGGGACAGGGGGCGAGGCTTTCTTT.

This clonotype was counted at least ten times. The J gene is TRBJ2-7, the V gene TRBV7-3; weak D call: TRBD1 (5 bases). The CDR3 has 14 amino acids. Germline V gene sequence: CDR1 SGHTA, CDR2 FQGTGA. V was shortened by 2 bases and J by 3 bases, with 11 bases between the two germline ends. The CDR3 reads CASSLHPGRYEQYV. The CDR3 DNA follows: TGTGCCAGCAGCTTACACCCAGGGCGCTACGAGCAGTACGTC.

This clonotype has more than one count but fewer than ten. This chain links TRBV7-2 with TRBJ2-1, with unresolved D. The germline V and J ends were trimmed by 6 bases and 5 bases, with 11 bases remaining between them. Germline V lookup: CDR1 SGHTA, CDR2 FQGNSA. The length of the CDR3 is 13 residues. The CDR3 protein is CASSRARNNEQFF. The CDR3, as DNA: TGTGCCAGCAGTCGGGCGCGAAACAATGAGCAGTTCTTC.

The V gene is TRBV7-9, the J gene TRBJ2-5; no clear D gene. The length of the CDR3 is 11 residues. V lost 5 bases to trimming and J lost 6 bases, with 7 bases between them. CDR1 and CDR2 from the germline V gene are SEHNR and FQNEAQ (reference sequence). DNA of the CDR3: TGTGCCAGCAGCCGCACGAAGACCCAGTACTTC. It translates to CASSRTKTQYF.

The chain uses TRBV6-5 and TRBJ1-5; D perhaps matches TRBD1 (5 bases). The V gene lost 2 bases and the J gene lost 2 bases, with 7 bases spanning the gap. The length of the CDR3 is 14 residues. Germline V gene sequence: CDR1 MNHEY, CDR2 SVGAGI. DNA of the CDR3: TGTGCCAGCAGTTACGGCAGGGGCAATCAGCCCCAGCATTTT. This translates into CASSYGRGNQPQHF.

This clonotype was recorded a few times. The chain is built from TRBV20-1 and TRBJ2-7; 9 bases agree with TRBD1. The CDR3 is made up of 14 amino acids. Germline trimming cut 3 bases from V and 4 bases from J; bases unmatched to any gene: 7. The germline V gene has CDR1 DFQATT and CDR2 SNEGSKA (reference sequence). CDR3 nucleotides: TGCAGTGCTAGGGACCGGGACAGGGTTTACGAGCAGTACGTC. Its protein product is CSARDRDRVYEQYV.

Concerning this clonotype itself: The junction departs from germline at one end; a sequencing error may be responsible. This sequence joins TRBV7-2 and TRBJ2-6, with TRBD1 matching over 8 bases. Germline CDR1 is SGHTA and CDR2 is FQGNSA. This CDR3 is built from 13 residues. The CDR3 region is CASSIQGVNVLTF. CDR3 nucleotides: TGTGCCAGCAGCATACAGGGGGTCAACGTCCTGACTTTC.

The rearrangement joins TRBV7-2 to TRBJ1-5; D is unclear. CDR1 is SGHTA and CDR2 is FQGNSA in the germline V gene. This CDR3 spans 12 amino acids. Deletions cut 4 bases from V and 7 bases from J, with 8 bases between. Written as DNA, the CDR3 is TGTGCCAGCAGCTCACCTCCACAGCCCCAGCATTTT. Protein product: CASSSPPQPQHF. Full variable domain (missing parts from reference TRBV7-2 and TRBJ1-5): GAGVSQSPSNKVTEKGKDVELRCDPISGHTALYWYRQSLGQGLEFLIYFQGNSAPDKSGLPSDRFSAERTGGSVSTLTIQRTQQEDSAVYLCASSSPPQPQHFGDGTRLSIL.

In this sample, this clonotype turned up a few times. This chain connects TRBV7-9 to TRBJ2-3, with D perhaps matching TRBD2 (5 bases). Germline-derived CDR1 and CDR2 are SEHNR and FQNEAQ (reference sequence). Trimming pared 4 bases from V and 2 bases from J, leaving 13 bases between. This CDR3 is 15 amino acids long. CDR3 region: CASSSPSGYTDTQYF. The CDR3, as DNA: TGTGCCAGCAGCTCACCAAGCGGATACACAGATACGCAGTATTTT.

This clonotype was detected only a few times. V and J are TRBV11-2 and TRBJ2-2; D is undetermined. Between the trimmed V and J ends, which lost 2 bases and 6 bases, there was a span of 10 bases. Germline CDR1 is SGHAT and CDR2 is FQNNGV. This CDR3 comprises 14 residues. The CDR3 DNA sequence: TGTGCCAGCAGCTTATTCGTCCGGGCCGGGGAGCTGTTTTTT. The encoded protein is CASSLFVRAGELFF. The whole variable domain, remainder taken from reference TRBV11-2 and TRBJ2-2, is EAGVAQSPRYKIIEKRQSVAFWCNPISGHATLYWYQQILGQGPKLLIQFQNNGVVDDSQLPKDRFSAERLKGVDSTLKIQPAKLEDSAVYLCASSLFVRAGELFFGEGSRLTVL.